What follows are 8 T cell receptor beta chains derived from one specimen sequenced in a study of CD8+ T cells in alopecia areata. As to treatment: oral pan-JAK inhibitor, 5-10 mg twice daily. Isolated RNA was reverse transcribed into cDNA used as the sequencing template. Produced via immunoSEQ multiplex PCR; TCRdb's table is partial and in-frame only. The sample includes over 150,000 clones, nearly 60% of them seen just once. Sequences were derived from CD4+ T cells sorted from blood, sampled at week 24, from a patient treated with tofacitinib. The receptors were gathered from a human donor with alopecia areata.

J is TRBJ1-2 and V is TRBV29-1; TRBD1 aligns across 7 bases. Germline loops: CDR1 SQVTM, CDR2 ANQGSEA. The CDR3 contains 13 residues. V was pared by 7 bases and J by 8 bases, with 13 bases of the junction left unmatched. The CDR3 spells CSAWDSGVRGYTF. The CDR3 DNA sequence: TGCAGCGCCTGGGACAGTGGAGTAAGAGGCTACACCTTC. The whole variable domain, filled in from reference TRBV29-1 and TRBJ1-2, reads SAVISQKPSRDICQRGTSLTIQCQVDSQVTMMFWYRQQPGQSLTLIATANQGSEATYESGFVIDKFPISRPNLTFSTLTVSNMSPEDSSIYLCSAWDSGVRGYTFGSGTRLTVV.

The CDR3 is CASSLEVQGIYEQYF. The CDR3, as DNA: TGTGCCAGCAGCTTAGAAGTCCAGGGGATCTACGAGCAGTACTTC. V usage is TRBV7-2 and J usage is TRBJ2-7, with D perhaps TRBD1 (6 bases). V gave up 1 base and J gave up 3 bases, with 13 bases separating them. This CDR3 comprises 15 residues. Germline V gene lookup returns CDR1 SGHTA and CDR2 FQGNSA.

The chain carries TRBV9 and TRBJ2-5; 8 nucleotides match TRBD2. Germline lookup yields CDR1 SGDLS and CDR2 YYNGEE. This CDR3 comprises 14 residues. The J segment lost 0 bases and the V segment lost 4 bases, leaving 2 bases of the junction unmatched. CDR3 region: CASSKRGNQETQYF. As DNA, the CDR3 is TGTGCCAGCAGCAAGCGGGGGAACCAAGAGACCCAGTACTTC.

The chain combines TRBV5-1 with TRBJ2-7; 7 bases agree with TRBD1. Germline V gives CDR1 SGHRS, CDR2 YFSETQ. The CDR3 spans 14 residues. The J segment lost 3 bases and the V segment lost 3 bases, leaving 6 bases of the junction unmatched. CDR3: CASSSGTDFYEQYF. As DNA, the CDR3 is TGCGCCAGCAGCTCCGGGACAGACTTCTACGAGCAGTACTTC.

This clone was counted between two and nine times. The chain links TRBV7-2 to TRBJ2-7; 7 positions agree with TRBD1. The CDR3 spans 14 residues. CDR1 and CDR2 (germline): SGHTA, FQGNSA. V trimming: 5 bases; J trimming: 2 bases; junction bases outside the gene matches: 6. The chain's CDR3 is CASSRRQGAYEQYF. For the CDR3, the DNA is TGTGCCAGCAGCCGCCGACAGGGCGCCTACGAGCAGTACTTC.

The rearrangement uses TRBV9 and TRBJ2-2, with D possibly matching TRBD2 (6 bases). CDR1 SGDLS and CDR2 YYNGEE come from the germline V gene. The CDR3 sequence is 17 residues long. V lost 3 bases and J 0 bases, leaving 15 bases between the germline ends. In DNA, the CDR3 is TGTGCCAGCAGCGCGCGAATAGCGGAGGCGAACACCGGGGAGCTGTTTTTT. Translating gives CASSARIAEANTGELFF.

V is TRBV9 and J is TRBJ2-1, with 10 bases lining up with TRBD2. This CDR3 region has 16 residues. Per the germline V gene, CDR1 is SGDLS and CDR2 is YYNGEE. Trimming cost V 4 bases and J 7 bases; bases outside gene matches: 11. The CDR3 loop is CASSPRTAGGPNEQFF. CDR3 DNA: TGTGCCAGCAGCCCTAGAACAGCGGGAGGGCCGAATGAGCAGTTCTTC.

V gene TRBV6-5 combines with J gene TRBJ1-3, with D unresolved. V gave up 2 bases and J gave up 0 bases, with 8 bases separating them. The CDR3 is 15 residues long. Germline assignment: CDR1 MNHEY and CDR2 SVGAGI. The CDR3 DNA reads TGTGCCAGCAGTTACCGGGGTATCTCTGGAAACACCATATATTTT. Protein sequence: CASSYRGISGNTIYF.